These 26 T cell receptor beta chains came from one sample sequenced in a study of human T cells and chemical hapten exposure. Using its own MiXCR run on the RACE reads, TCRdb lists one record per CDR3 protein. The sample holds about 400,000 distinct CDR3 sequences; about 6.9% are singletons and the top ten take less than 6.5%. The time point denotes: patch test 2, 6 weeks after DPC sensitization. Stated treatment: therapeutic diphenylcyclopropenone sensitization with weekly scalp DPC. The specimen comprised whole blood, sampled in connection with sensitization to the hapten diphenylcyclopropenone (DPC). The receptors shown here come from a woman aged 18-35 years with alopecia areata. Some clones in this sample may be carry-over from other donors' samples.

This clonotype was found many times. CDR3 residues: CASSTTGTGVHEQYF. CDR3 coding DNA: TGTGCCAGCAGCACCACCGGGACAGGTGTCCACGAGCAGTACTTC. The rearrangement joins TRBV6-2 or TRBV6-3 to TRBJ2-7; 8 bases map to TRBD1. The germline V gene encodes CDR1 MNHEY and CDR2 SVGEGT. There are 15 residues in the CDR3. Trimming took 6 bases from V and 5 from J; bases not matched to a gene: 12.

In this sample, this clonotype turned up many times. The CDR3 reads CASSFGQLGNTEAFF. CDR3 nucleotide sequence: TGTGCCAGCAGTTTTGGACAGTTGGGGAACACTGAAGCTTTCTTT. The gene calls are TRBV6-5 and TRBJ1-1; D possibly corresponds to TRBD1 (6 bases). With 4 bases removed from V and 1 base from J, the gap between germline ends came to 13 bases. The CDR3 runs 15 residues. Germline-derived CDR1 and CDR2 are MNHEY and SVGAGI.

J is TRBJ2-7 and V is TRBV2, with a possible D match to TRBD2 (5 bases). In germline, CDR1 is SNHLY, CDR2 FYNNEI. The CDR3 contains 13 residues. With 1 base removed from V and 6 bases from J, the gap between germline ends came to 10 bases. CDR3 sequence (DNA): TGTGCCAGCAGTGAAGACTCGCGGGCCGAGCAGTACTTC. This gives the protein CASSEDSRAEQYF.

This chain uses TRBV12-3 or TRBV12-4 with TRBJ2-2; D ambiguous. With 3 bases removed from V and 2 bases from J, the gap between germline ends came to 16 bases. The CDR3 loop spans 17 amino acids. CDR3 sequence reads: CASSFLQWPTNTGELFF. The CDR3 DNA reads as TGTGCCAGCAGTTTCCTACAGTGGCCGACTAACACCGGGGAGCTGTTTTTT.

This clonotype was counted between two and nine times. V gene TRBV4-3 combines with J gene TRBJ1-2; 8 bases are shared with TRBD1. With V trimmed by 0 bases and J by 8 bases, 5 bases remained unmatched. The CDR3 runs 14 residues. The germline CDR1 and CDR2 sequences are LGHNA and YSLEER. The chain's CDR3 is CASSQERRQGGYTF. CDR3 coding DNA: TGCGCCAGCAGCCAAGAACGTAGACAGGGGGGCTACACCTTC.

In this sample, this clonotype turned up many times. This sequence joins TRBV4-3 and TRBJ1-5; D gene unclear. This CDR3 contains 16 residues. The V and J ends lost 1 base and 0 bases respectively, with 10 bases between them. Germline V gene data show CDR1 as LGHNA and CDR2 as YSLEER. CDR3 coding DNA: TGCGCCAGCAGCCAAGGGCCAGTTTATAGCAATCAGCCCCAGCATTTT. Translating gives CASSQGPVYSNQPQHF.

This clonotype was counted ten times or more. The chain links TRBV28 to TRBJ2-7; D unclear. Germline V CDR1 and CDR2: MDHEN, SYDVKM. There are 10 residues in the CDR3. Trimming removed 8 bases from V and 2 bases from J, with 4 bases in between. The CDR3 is CASGPYEQYF. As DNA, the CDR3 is TGTGCCAGCGGGCCCTACGAGCAGTACTTC.

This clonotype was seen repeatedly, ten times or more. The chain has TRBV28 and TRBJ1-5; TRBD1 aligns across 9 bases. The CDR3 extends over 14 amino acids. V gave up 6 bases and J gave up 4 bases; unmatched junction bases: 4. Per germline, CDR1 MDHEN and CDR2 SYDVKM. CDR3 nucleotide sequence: TGTGCCAGCAGGGCCGGGACAGGGAATCAGCCCCAGCATTTT. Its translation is CASRAGTGNQPQHF.

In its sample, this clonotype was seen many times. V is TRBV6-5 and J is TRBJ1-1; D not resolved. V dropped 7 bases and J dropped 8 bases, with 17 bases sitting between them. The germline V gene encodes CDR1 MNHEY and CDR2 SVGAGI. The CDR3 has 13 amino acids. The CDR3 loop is CASNSGRVSEAFF. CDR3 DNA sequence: TGTGCCAGCAACTCCGGACGGGTATCCGAAGCTTTCTTT.

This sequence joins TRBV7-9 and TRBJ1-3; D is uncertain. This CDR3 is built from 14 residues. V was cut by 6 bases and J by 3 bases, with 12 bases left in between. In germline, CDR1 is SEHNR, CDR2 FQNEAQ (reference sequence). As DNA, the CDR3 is TGTGCCAGCAGTAAAATGGGGTTTGGAAACACCATATATTTT. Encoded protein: CASSKMGFGNTIYF.

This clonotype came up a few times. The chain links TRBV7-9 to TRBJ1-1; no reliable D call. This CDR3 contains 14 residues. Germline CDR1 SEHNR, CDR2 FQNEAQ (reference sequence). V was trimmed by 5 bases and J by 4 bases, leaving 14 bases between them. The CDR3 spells CASSPDWGSTEAFF. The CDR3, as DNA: TGTGCCAGCAGCCCAGACTGGGGAAGCACTGAAGCTTTCTTT.

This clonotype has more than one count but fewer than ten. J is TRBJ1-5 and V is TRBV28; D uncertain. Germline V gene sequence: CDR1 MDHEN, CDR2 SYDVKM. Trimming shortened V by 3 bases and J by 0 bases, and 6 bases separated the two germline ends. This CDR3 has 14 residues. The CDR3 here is CASSFPYSNQPQHF. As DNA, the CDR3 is TGTGCCAGCAGTTTCCCGTATAGCAATCAGCCCCAGCATTTT. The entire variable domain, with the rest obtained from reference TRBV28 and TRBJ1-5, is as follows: DVKVTQSSRYLVKRTGEKVFLECVQDMDHENMFWYRQDPGLGLRLIYFSYDVKMKEKGDIPEGYSVSREKKERFSLILESASTNQTSMYLCASSFPYSNQPQHFGDGTRLSIL.

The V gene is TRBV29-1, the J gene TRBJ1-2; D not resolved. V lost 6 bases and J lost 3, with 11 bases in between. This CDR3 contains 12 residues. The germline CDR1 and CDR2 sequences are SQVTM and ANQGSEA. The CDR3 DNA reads TGCAGCGTCAAAGACCAGGACTATGGCTACACCTTC. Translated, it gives CSVKDQDYGYTF.

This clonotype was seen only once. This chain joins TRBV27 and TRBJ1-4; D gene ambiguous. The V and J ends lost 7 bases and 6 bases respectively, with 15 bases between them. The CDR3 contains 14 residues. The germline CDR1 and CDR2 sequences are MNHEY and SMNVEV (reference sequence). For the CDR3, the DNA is TGTGCCAGCACTGTGGGGTACGGCGATGAAAAACTGTTTTTT. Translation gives CASTVGYGDEKLFF.

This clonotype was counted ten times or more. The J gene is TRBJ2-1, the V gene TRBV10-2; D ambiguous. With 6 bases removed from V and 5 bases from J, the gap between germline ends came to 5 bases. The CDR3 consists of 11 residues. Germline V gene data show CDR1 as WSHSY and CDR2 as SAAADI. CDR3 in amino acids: CASRTNNEQFF. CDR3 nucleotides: TGCGCCAGCAGGACAAACAATGAGCAGTTCTTC.

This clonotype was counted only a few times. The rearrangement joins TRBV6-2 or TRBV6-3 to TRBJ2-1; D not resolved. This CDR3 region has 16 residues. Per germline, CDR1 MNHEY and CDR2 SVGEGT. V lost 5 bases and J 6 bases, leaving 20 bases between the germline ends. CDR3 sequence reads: CASSKGFITGLNEQFF. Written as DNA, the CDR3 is TGTGCCAGCAGTAAAGGGTTTATCACGGGCCTCAATGAGCAGTTCTTC.

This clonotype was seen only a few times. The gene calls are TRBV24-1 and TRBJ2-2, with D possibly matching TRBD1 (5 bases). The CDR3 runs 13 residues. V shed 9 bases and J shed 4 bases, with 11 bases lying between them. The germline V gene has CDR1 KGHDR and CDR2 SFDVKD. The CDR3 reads CATEQGATGELFF. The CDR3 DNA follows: TGTGCCACCGAGCAGGGCGCCACCGGGGAGCTGTTTTTT.

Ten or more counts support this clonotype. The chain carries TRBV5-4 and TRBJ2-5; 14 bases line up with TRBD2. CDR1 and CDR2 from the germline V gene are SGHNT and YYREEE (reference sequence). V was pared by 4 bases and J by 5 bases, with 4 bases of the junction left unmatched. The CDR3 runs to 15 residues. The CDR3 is CASSRGLAGGETQYF. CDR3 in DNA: TGTGCCAGCAGCCGAGGACTAGCGGGGGGTGAGACCCAGTACTTC.

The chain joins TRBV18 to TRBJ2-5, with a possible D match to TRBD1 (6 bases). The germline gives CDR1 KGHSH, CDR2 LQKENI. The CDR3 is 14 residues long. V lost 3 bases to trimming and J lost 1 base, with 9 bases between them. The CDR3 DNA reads TGTGCCAGCTCACCGACAGGACCCCAAGAGACCCAGTACTTC. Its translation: CASSPTGPQETQYF. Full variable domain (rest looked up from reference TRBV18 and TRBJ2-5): NAGVMQNPRHLVRRRGQEARLRCSPMKGHSHVYWYRQLPEEGLKFMVYLQKENIIDESGMPKERFSAEFPKEGPSILRIQQVVRGDSAAYFCASSPTGPQETQYFGPGTRLLVL.

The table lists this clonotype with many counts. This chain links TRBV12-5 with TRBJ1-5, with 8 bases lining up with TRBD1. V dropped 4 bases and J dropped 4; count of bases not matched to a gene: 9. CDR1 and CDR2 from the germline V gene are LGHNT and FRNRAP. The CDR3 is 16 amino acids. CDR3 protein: CASGSPATGGNQPQHF. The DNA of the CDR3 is TGTGCTAGTGGTTCGCCCGCAACAGGGGGTAATCAGCCCCAGCATTTT.

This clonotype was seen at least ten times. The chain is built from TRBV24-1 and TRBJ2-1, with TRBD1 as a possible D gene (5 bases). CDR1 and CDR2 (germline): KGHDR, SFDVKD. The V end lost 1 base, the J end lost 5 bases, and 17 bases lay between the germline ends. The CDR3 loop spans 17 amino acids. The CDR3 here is CATSDFAQGGRDNEQFF. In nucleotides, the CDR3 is TGTGCCACCAGTGATTTCGCTCAGGGCGGTCGGGACAATGAGCAGTTCTTC.

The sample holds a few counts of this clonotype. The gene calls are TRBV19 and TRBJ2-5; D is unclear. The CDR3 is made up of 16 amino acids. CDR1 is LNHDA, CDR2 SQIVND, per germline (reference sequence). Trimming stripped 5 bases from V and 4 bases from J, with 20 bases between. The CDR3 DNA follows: TGTGCCAGTAGTCCCCTGGTGGTTGGTTCAGGAGAGACCCAGTACTTC. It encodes CASSPLVVGSGETQYF.

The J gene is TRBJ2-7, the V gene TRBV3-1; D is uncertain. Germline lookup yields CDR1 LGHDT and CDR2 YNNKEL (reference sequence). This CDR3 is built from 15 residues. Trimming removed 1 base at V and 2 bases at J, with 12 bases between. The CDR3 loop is CASSQGPSVTYEQYF. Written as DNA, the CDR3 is TGTGCCAGCAGCCAAGGACCCTCTGTGACCTACGAGCAGTACTTC.

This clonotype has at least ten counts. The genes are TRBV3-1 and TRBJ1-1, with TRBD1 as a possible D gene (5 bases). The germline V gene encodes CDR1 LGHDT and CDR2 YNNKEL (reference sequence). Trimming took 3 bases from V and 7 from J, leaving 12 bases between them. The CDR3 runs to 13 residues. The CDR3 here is CASSHGGDSEAFF. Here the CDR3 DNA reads TGTGCCAGCAGCCACGGGGGAGACAGTGAAGCTTTCTTT.

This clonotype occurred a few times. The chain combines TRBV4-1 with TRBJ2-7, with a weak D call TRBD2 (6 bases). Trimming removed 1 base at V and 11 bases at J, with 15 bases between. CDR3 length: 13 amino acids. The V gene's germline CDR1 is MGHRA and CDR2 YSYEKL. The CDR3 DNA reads TGCGCCAGCAGCCAAGCCCCGGCGGGGTGGAAGTACTTC. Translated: CASSQAPAGWKYF.

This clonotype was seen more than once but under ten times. CDR3 loop: CAGQGGHGTGGYEQYF. CDR3 nucleotides: TGTGCCGGCCAAGGCGGCCACGGGACAGGGGGCTACGAGCAGTACTTC. The chain recombines TRBV6-1 with TRBJ2-7; 11 nucleotides agree with TRBD1. V lost 11 bases to trimming and J lost 3 bases; unmatched junction nucleotides: 15. CDR1 is MNHNS and CDR2 is SASEGT in the germline V gene. The CDR3 is made up of 16 amino acids.